A single sample is the source of the 30 T cell receptor beta chains below, sequenced in a study of blood T cell repertoires in COVID-19. Produced via immunoSEQ multiplex PCR; TCRdb's table is partial and in-frame only. The data contain around 140,000 clones, about three quarters of them singletons. Sequencing was carried out using peripheral blood. These receptors all stem from a woman between 55 and 75 years old with acute or convalescent COVID-19.

The chain is built from TRBV27 and TRBJ1-1; D gene uncertain. There are 13 residues in the CDR3. The V end was cut by 3 bases, the J end by 4 bases, with 9 bases between. The germline CDR1 and CDR2 sequences are MNHEY and SMNVEV (reference sequence). The CDR3 here is CASSFSESTEAFF. CDR3 in DNA: TGTGCCAGCAGTTTCTCGGAGTCCACTGAAGCTTTCTTT.

The chain has TRBV6-6 and TRBJ1-1; 8 nucleotides agree with TRBD1. The CDR3 runs 14 residues. Germline CDR1 and CDR2: MNHNY and SVGAGI (reference sequence). Trimming removed 2 bases from V and 9 bases from J; junction bases left unmatched: 8. CDR3 protein: CASSYGPGQGKAFF. The CDR3 bases are TGTGCCAGCAGTTACGGACCCGGACAGGGAAAAGCTTTCTTT.

The chain uses TRBV7-6 and TRBJ2-6; a possible D gene is TRBD2 (6 bases). This CDR3 comprises 17 residues. Germline V gene data show CDR1 as SGHVS and CDR2 as FNYEAQ. V was trimmed by 1 base and J by 2 bases, leaving 12 bases between them. CDR3 sequence: CASSLGLGGAGANVLTF. In DNA, the CDR3 is TGTGCCAGCAGCTTAGGGTTAGGAGGGGCTGGGGCCAACGTCCTGACTTTC.

This sequence joins TRBV27 and TRBJ2-7; 11 nucleotides agree with TRBD2. Germline trimming cut 6 bases from V and 2 bases from J; bases unmatched to any gene: 15. Germline lookup yields CDR1 MNHEY and CDR2 SMNVEV (reference sequence). The CDR3 totals 18 residues. CDR3 coding DNA: TGTGCCAGCAGCCCCAGGACTAGCGGGCGGTACGGAGCCTACGAGCAGTACTTC. Translation: CASSPRTSGRYGAYEQYF.

V gene TRBV19 combines with J gene TRBJ1-4; TRBD1 is a possible D gene (6 bases). Germline V lookup: CDR1 LNHDA, CDR2 SQIVND (reference sequence). Trimming took 4 bases from V and 8 from J, leaving 17 bases between them. CDR3 length: 15 residues. The CDR3 nucleotides are TGTGCCAGTAGTACCCATTTCACGGGGGGCGAAAAACTGTTTTTT. Translated: CASSTHFTGGEKLFF.

This sequence joins TRBV12-5 and TRBJ2-1; D is unresolved. V was clipped by 0 bases and J by 7 bases, with 10 bases between them. This CDR3 is built from 14 residues. CDR1 LGHNT and CDR2 FRNRAP come from the germline V gene. CDR3 residues: CASGLVLRSNEQFF. The CDR3 DNA reads as TGTGCTAGTGGTTTGGTACTCAGGTCGAATGAGCAGTTCTTC.

J is TRBJ2-1 and V is TRBV14; 11 nucleotides line up with TRBD2. CDR1 SGHDN and CDR2 FVKESK come from the germline V gene. J was trimmed by 13 bases and V by 2 bases; bases with no gene match: 4. CDR3 length equals 13 residues. DNA of the CDR3: TGTGCCAGCAGCCAACGGACTAGCGGGTTTCAGTTCTTC. The encoded protein is CASSQRTSGFQFF.

The CDR3 reads CASSLLQGANTGELFF. The CDR3 coding sequence is TGTGCCAGCAGCCTGTTACAGGGCGCGAACACCGGGGAGCTGTTTTTT. The gene calls are TRBV7-9 and TRBJ2-2; TRBD1 is a possible D gene (6 bases). There are 16 residues in the CDR3. V shed 5 bases and J shed 0 bases, with 13 bases lying between them. Germline CDR1 and CDR2: SEHNR and FQNEAQ (reference sequence).

The chain uses TRBV6-5 and TRBJ1-2; the match to TRBD1 covers 7 bases. In germline, CDR1 is MNHEY, CDR2 SVGAGI. The CDR3 consists of 13 residues. After removal of 2 bases from V and 11 bases from J, the junction contained 8 bases not matched to a gene. Here the CDR3 DNA reads TGTGCCAGCAGTTACGACAGGGAGTCTAGTTACACCTTC. Translation gives CASSYDRESSYTF.

This clone showed up just a few times. V and J are TRBV19 and TRBJ2-7; 13 bases are a match to TRBD2. V dropped 3 bases and J dropped 4; count of bases not matched to a gene: 21. Germline V gene lookup returns CDR1 LNHDA and CDR2 SQIVND (reference sequence). The CDR3 contains 21 residues. DNA for the CDR3: TGTGCCAGTAGTATGCGGCTTTCGGGGGGAAATTGGACTAGCGGGAGATACGAGCAGTACTTC. This sequence encodes CASSMRLSGGNWTSGRYEQYF.

The chain joins TRBV6-4 to TRBJ2-2; tentatively, D is TRBD1 (5 bases). The V end lost 4 bases, the J end lost 5 bases, and 11 bases lay between the germline ends. CDR3 size: 14 residues. Germline V gene sequence: CDR1 MRHNA, CDR2 SNTAGT. CDR3 sequence reads: CASSVGAQTGELFF. DNA of the CDR3: TGTGCCAGCAGTGTAGGGGCACAGACCGGGGAGCTGTTTTTT.

The V call is TRBV28, the J call TRBJ1-5, with D unclear. Germline V gives CDR1 MDHEN, CDR2 SYDVKM. The length of the CDR3 is 15 residues. Between the trimmed V and J ends, which lost 4 bases and 3 bases, there was a span of 13 bases. The DNA for the CDR3 is TGTGCCAGCAGTTACTCCCTTGGGCCCAATCAGCCCCAGCATTTT. Protein: CASSYSLGPNQPQHF.

The J gene is TRBJ2-6, the V gene TRBV7-8; D may be TRBD2 (6 bases). The CDR3 sequence is 17 residues long. The V end was cut by 6 bases, the J end by 1 base, with 16 bases between. CDR1 is SGHVS and CDR2 is FQNEAQ in the germline V gene. This chain's CDR3 is CASRLTSGGSGANVLTF. In DNA, the CDR3 is TGTGCCAGCAGACTAACCAGTGGGGGGTCTGGGGCCAACGTCCTGACTTTC.

V usage is TRBV11-2 and J usage is TRBJ1-5, with D unclear. The CDR3 is made up of 13 amino acids. Germline CDR1 reads SGHAT; CDR2 reads FQNNGV. V gave up 0 bases and J gave up 11 bases, with 11 bases separating them. The CDR3 bases are TGTGCCAGCAGCTTAGATGATGGTAGTTCCCAGCATTTT. Its translation is CASSLDDGSSQHF.

The chain recombines TRBV6-5 with TRBJ2-5; 9 bases align to TRBD1. Germline-derived CDR1 and CDR2 are MNHEY and SVGAGI. V lost 6 bases, J lost 5 bases, and 7 bases stayed unmatched. The CDR3 covers 14 residues. Here the CDR3 reads CASSRDRVVETQYF. The CDR3 bases are TGTGCCAGCAGCAGGGACAGGGTGGTCGAGACCCAGTACTTC.

The V and J genes are TRBV7-6 and TRBJ2-3; maybe TRBD1 (5 bases). The length of the CDR3 is 18 residues. Trimming left V 5 bases short and J 0 bases short, with 21 bases between. The germline V gene encodes CDR1 SGHVS and CDR2 FNYEAQ. The CDR3 region is CASSLNPAGPGSTDTQYF. The CDR3, as DNA: TGTGCCAGCAGCCTAAACCCCGCAGGGCCAGGGAGCACAGATACGCAGTATTTT.

The chain carries TRBV5-4 and TRBJ2-1; unclear D gene. Trimming cost V 0 bases and J 8 bases, with 12 bases left between them. Looked up from germline, CDR1 is SGHNT and CDR2 is YYREEE (reference sequence). CDR3 length: 14 amino acids. Written as DNA, the CDR3 is TGTGCCAGCAGCTTGGAGGTGGCAAGCGATGAGCAGTTCTTC. Encoded protein: CASSLEVASDEQFF. The whole variable domain, remainder taken from reference TRBV5-4 and TRBJ2-1, is ETGVTQSPTHLIKTRGQQVTLRCSSQSGHNTVSWYQQALGQGPQFIFQYYREEENGRGNFPPRFSGLQFPNYSSELNVNALELDDSALYLCASSLEVASDEQFFGPGTRLTVL.

This CDR3 is CASSSLNRGGNTEAFF. For the CDR3, the DNA is TGTGCCAGCAGCTCCCTAAACAGGGGCGGGAACACTGAAGCTTTCTTT. The V gene is TRBV7-8, the J gene TRBJ1-1; 7 nucleotides agree with TRBD1. The junction had 9 bases not matched to a gene; V was cut back by 4 bases and J by 1 base. CDR1 and CDR2 (germline): SGHVS, FQNEAQ. This CDR3 region has 16 residues.

This chain uses TRBV12-3 or TRBV12-4 with TRBJ2-2; possibly TRBD1 for D (5 bases). The CDR3 length is 12 residues. V lost 10 bases to trimming and J lost 8 bases, with 14 bases between them. The CDR3 DNA reads as TGTGCCAACAGGATACTTTCGGGGGAGCTGTTTTTT. This codes for CANRILSGELFF.

CDR3 DNA: TGTGCCAGCAGCCTACAGGGAGTTACTGAAGCTTTCTTT. Translating gives CASSLQGVTEAFF. V is TRBV11-1 and J is TRBJ1-1; D might be TRBD1 (6 bases). This CDR3 comprises 13 residues. V gave up 5 bases and J gave up 5 bases, with 12 bases separating them. Per germline, CDR1 SGHAT and CDR2 FQDESV (reference sequence).

In DNA form, the CDR3 reads TGTGCCACCGGACTAGCGGGACCCTACGAGCAGTACTTC. Protein product: CATGLAGPYEQYF. The J gene is TRBJ2-7, the V gene TRBV12-3 or TRBV12-4, with 12 nucleotides matching TRBD2. The CDR3 has 13 amino acids. Trimming at V came to 10 bases and at J to 2 bases, leaving 3 bases not matched to a gene.

The chain joins TRBV19 to TRBJ2-2; TRBD1 matches at 10 bases. Per the germline V gene, CDR1 is LNHDA and CDR2 is SQIVND (reference sequence). This CDR3 spans 14 amino acids. V lost 8 bases, J lost 0 bases, and 0 bases stayed unmatched. CDR3 in DNA: TGTGCCAGTGGACAGGGGGCGAACACCGGGGAGCTGTTTTTT. The encoded protein is CASGQGANTGELFF. Full variable domain (rest looked up from reference TRBV19 and TRBJ2-2): DGGITQSPKYLFRKEGQNVTLSCEQNLNHDAMYWYRQDPGQGLRLIYYSQIVNDFQKGDIAEGYSVSREKKESFPLTVTSAQKNPTAFYLCASGQGANTGELFFGEGSRLTVL.

For the CDR3, the DNA is TGTGCCAGCGTCTCTACAGACAGCACTGAAGCTTTCTTT. Its translation: CASVSTDSTEAFF. The chain has TRBV7-9 and TRBJ1-1, with D possibly matching TRBD1 (5 bases). The V and J ends lost 8 bases and 4 bases respectively, with 14 bases between them. The CDR3 loop spans 13 amino acids. Per germline, CDR1 SEHNR and CDR2 FQNEAQ (reference sequence).

This clone occurred a few times. The chain couples TRBV18 to TRBJ1-1; D may be TRBD1 (6 bases). V gave up 7 bases and J gave up 0 bases, with 9 bases separating them. CDR1 is KGHSH, CDR2 LQKENI, per germline. The CDR3 is 13 amino acids. CDR3 amino acids: CASFQGLNTEAFF. The CDR3 coding sequence is TGTGCCAGCTTTCAGGGGCTGAACACTGAAGCTTTCTTT.

The chain uses TRBV5-1 and TRBJ1-3; TRBD1 might be the D (5 bases). CDR1 and CDR2 from the germline V gene are SGHRS and YFSETQ. V was pared by 0 bases and J by 4 bases, with 11 bases between. CDR3 length: 15 amino acids. The CDR3 is CASSLVTGPGNTIYF. As DNA, the CDR3 is TGCGCCAGCAGCTTGGTAACAGGTCCAGGAAACACCATATATTTT.

The chain employs TRBV10-3 and TRBJ2-2; tentatively, D is TRBD2 (6 bases). Trimming cost V 8 bases and J 4 bases, with 20 bases left between them. Germline values: CDR1 ENHRY, CDR2 SYGVKD. There are 16 residues in the CDR3. CDR3 sequence reads: CAIRTGGESVTGELFF. CDR3 sequence (DNA): TGTGCCATCCGGACCGGGGGAGAGTCGGTCACCGGGGAGCTGTTTTTT.

In its sample, this clone was seen a few times. The rearrangement joins TRBV19 to TRBJ2-2; TRBD1 is a possible D gene (5 bases). The CDR3 loop spans 16 amino acids. CDR1 and CDR2 (germline): LNHDA, SQIVND (reference sequence). V gave up 5 bases and J gave up 0 bases, with 13 bases separating them. The chain's CDR3 is CASSRSRVANTGELFF. The CDR3 DNA is TGTGCCAGTAGTCGTTCCAGGGTAGCGAACACCGGGGAGCTGTTTTTT.

A note on this clone: Other DNA sequences in the sample encode the same CDR3. The chain is built from TRBV19 and TRBJ2-6; D might be TRBD1 (5 bases). V lost 3 bases and J 4 bases, leaving 10 bases between the germline ends. The CDR3 sequence is 15 residues long. Looked up from germline, CDR1 is LNHDA and CDR2 is SQIVND (reference sequence). CDR3 nucleotide sequence: TGTGCCAGTAGTATCCAAGGGGCCGGGGCCAACGTCCTGACTTTC. Translating it yields CASSIQGAGANVLTF.

The chain is built from TRBV11-3 and TRBJ2-1, with 14 nucleotides matching TRBD2. The CDR3 is 18 residues long. Looked up from germline, CDR1 is SGHNT and CDR2 is YENEEA. V lost 1 base to trimming and J lost 5 bases; unmatched junction nucleotides: 7. In nucleotides, the CDR3 is TGTGCCAGCAGCTTAGTTGCCGGACTAGCGGGGGGCCACAATGAGCAGTTCTTC. This codes for CASSLVAGLAGGHNEQFF.

This chain joins TRBV28 and TRBJ2-3; 8 nucleotides line up with TRBD2. CDR1 and CDR2 (germline): MDHEN, SYDVKM. The V gene end was trimmed by 6 bases and the J gene end by 6 bases; junction bases not matched to a gene: 5. CDR3 length: 13 amino acids. This CDR3 is CASRQSGSDTQYF. The DNA for the CDR3 is TGTGCCAGCAGACAGAGCGGGAGCGATACGCAGTATTTT.